This T cell receptor (beta chain) originates from a study of T cell responses to AZD1222 COVID-19 vaccine. The table came from immunoSEQ multiplex PCR; TCRdb's copy has only in-frame clones and leaves some out. The sample records more than 150,000 clones, around 90% being singletons. Study results and limitations: Seropositive at baseline were only five or six AZD1222 recipients. Reports say nearly half of spike-specific TCRs go after unmutated variant regions. None of the repertoires were sampled until the peak T cell response had passed. Breadth and depth of Spike-specific TCRs rose after two AZD1222 doses.

CDR1 MNHEY and CDR2 SVGAGI come from the germline V gene. The CDR3 spans 13 residues. V trimming: 8 bases; J trimming: 1 base; junction bases outside the gene matches: 4. On this clone itself: Its antigen is undetermined.

The specimen was peripheral blood, collected 28 days after the second AZD1222 dose. The chain is built from TRBV6-5 and TRBJ2-5; 7 nucleotides align to TRBD1. The origin of this receptor is an adult who received the AZD1222 COVID-19 vaccine. CDR3 nucleotide sequence: TGTGCCAGCGACGCAGGGGGCCAAGAGACCCAGTACTTC. Translated: CASDAGGQETQYF.